The clone carrying this TCR beta chain came up once. The antigen is not known. J gave up 7 bases and V 5 bases, and 9 bases lay outside the gene matches. CDR1 SEHNR and CDR2 FQNEAQ come from the germline V gene (reference sequence). The CDR3 runs 14 residues. The sample is drawn from a study of CD8+CD57+ T cells in acquired aplastic anemia. Overall study context: Isolated CD4+ and CD8+ cells, once sorted, yielded DNA averaging about 3.4 ug.

All patients picked for sequencing had shown, by flow cytometry, an expansion of CD8+CD57+ cells. The enrolled patients all had severe acquired aplastic anemia. None of the patients had been given any therapy when their blood was sampled. Overall study results and limits: Both patients and controls carried the same twenty-nine CD8+ CDR3 sequences.

Using genomic DNA as the template, TCR beta VDJ and CDR3 profiling was carried out. TCRdb used MiXCR to reprocess the reads, holding one entry per CDR3 protein. The sample includes roughly 280,000 distinct CDR3 sequences, roughly 53% seen only once; the top ten take 1.3%. The gene calls are TRBV7-9 and TRBJ2-3; 7 bases map to TRBD1. Material: sorted CD4+, CD8+, or CD8+CD57+ T cells (not recorded which) from PBMCs. The TCR sequence derives from a human donor with aplastic anemia. In DNA form, the CDR3 reads TGTGCCAGCAGCCTAGACACACAGGGGAATACGCAGTATTTT. It yields the protein CASSLDTQGNTQYF.